This T cell receptor beta chain was identified in a study of shared clonotypes between healthy human individuals. General study findings and limits: Naive subsets typically showed greater estimated richness than memory subsets. Several donors held about 5% of naive CD4 clonotypes in common.

Germline V gene data show CDR1 as MNHEY and CDR2 as SVGAGI. The CDR3 contains 14 residues. Trimming pared 5 bases from V and 2 bases from J, leaving 10 bases between. Comments on this clone: Its antigen is not known. The same CDR3 is also encoded by other DNA sequences in this sample.

Authors' data handling: Junction-only immunoSEQ data arrived without quality scores, meaning filtering differed. Some clones are missing from TCRdb's copy, which holds only in-frame ones; the method was immunoSEQ multiplex PCR. V and J calls and clone size are given by that table; D and trimming were obtained from the DNA. The table has under 2.5 million clones, 85% to 95% seen once. The chain uses TRBV6-5 and TRBJ1-3; tentative D call: TRBD1 (5 bases). The sequencing sample was made of naive CD4+ T cells from PBMCs. Specified subset: CD45RA+ positively selected. This receptor was taken from a man aged 18-30 years in good health. Some clones in this sample may be carry-over from other donors' samples. CDR3 nucleotide sequence: TGTGCCAGCAGTAGCGGGGGTGCTGGAAACACCATATATTTT. Amino acids: CASSSGGAGNTIYF.